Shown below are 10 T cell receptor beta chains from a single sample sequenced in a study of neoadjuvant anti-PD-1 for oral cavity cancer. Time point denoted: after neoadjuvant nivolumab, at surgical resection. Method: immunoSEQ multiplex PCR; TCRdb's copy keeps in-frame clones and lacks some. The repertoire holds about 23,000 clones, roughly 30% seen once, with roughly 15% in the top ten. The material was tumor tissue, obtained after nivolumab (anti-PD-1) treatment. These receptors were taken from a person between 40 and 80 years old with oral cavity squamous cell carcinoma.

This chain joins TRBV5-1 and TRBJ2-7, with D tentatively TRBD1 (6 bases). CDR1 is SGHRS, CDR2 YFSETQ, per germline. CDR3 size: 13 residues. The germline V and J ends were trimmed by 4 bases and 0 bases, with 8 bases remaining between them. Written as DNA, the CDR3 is TGCGCCAGCAGCCGGGACACCTCCTACGAGCAGTACTTC. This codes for CASSRDTSYEQYF.

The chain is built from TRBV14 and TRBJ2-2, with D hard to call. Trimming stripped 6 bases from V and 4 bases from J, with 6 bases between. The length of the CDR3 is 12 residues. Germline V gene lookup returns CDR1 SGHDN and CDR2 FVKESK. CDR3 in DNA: TGTGCCAGCAGTCCTTTCACCGGGGAGCTGTTTTTT. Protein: CASSPFTGELFF.

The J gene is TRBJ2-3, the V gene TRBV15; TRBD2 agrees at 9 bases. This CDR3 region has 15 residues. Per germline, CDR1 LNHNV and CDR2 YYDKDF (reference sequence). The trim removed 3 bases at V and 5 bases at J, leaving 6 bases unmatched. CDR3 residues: CATSSGAGGLDTQYF. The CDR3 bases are TGTGCCACCAGCAGTGGAGCGGGAGGATTAGATACGCAGTATTTT.

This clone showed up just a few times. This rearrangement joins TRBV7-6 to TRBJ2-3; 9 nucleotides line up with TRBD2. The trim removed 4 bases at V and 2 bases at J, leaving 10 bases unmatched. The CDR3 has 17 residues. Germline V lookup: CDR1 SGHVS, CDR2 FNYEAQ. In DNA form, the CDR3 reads TGTGCCAGCAGCTCGTCCGTGCTAGCGGGATACACAGATACGCAGTATTTT. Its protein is CASSSSVLAGYTDTQYF.

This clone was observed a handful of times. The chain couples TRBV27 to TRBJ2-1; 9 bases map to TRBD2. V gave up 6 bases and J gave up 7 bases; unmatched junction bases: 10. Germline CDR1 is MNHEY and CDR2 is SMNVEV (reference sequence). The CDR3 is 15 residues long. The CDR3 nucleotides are TGTGCCAGCAGGTTAGCGGGAGTGTCCTGGAATGAGCAGTTCTTC. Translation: CASRLAGVSWNEQFF.

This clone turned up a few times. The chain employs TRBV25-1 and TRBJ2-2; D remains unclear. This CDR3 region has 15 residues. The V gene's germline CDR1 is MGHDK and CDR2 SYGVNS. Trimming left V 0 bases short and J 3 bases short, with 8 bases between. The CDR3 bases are TGTGCCAGCAGTGAATACATGGGCGACACCGGGGAGCTGTTTTTT. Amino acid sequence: CASSEYMGDTGELFF. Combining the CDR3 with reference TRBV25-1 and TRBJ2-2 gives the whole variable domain EADIYQTPRYLVIGTGKKITLECSQTMGHDKMYWYQQDPGMELHLIHYSYGVNSTEKGDLSSESTVSRIRTEHFPLTLESARPSHTSQYLCASSEYMGDTGELFFGEGSRLTVL.

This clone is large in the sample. CDR3 nucleotide sequence: TGTGCCAGCAGACCTGGACTAGCGGGTTCCTACGAGCAGTACTTC. Its protein is CASRPGLAGSYEQYF. The gene calls are TRBV6-1 and TRBJ2-7; 11 nucleotides align to TRBD2. J was trimmed by 1 base and V by 6 bases; bases with no gene match: 5. This CDR3 has 15 amino acids. Germline V gene data show CDR1 as MNHNS and CDR2 as SASEGT.

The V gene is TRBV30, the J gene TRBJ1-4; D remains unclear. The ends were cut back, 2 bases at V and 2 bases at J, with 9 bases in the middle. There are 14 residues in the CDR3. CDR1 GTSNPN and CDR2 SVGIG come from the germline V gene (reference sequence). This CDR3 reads CAWSRRLTNEKLFF. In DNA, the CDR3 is TGTGCCTGGAGTAGGAGGTTGACTAATGAAAAACTGTTTTTT.

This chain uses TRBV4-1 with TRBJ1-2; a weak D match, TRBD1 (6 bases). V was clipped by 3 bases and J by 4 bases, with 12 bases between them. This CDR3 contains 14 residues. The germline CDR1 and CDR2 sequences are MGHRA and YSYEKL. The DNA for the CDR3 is TGCGCCAGCAGCCAGAGGGGGGGGGTCTATGGCTACACCTTC. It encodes CASSQRGGVYGYTF.

The CDR3 is CASSDWTTPGANVLTF. The CDR3 region has the DNA TGTGCCAGCAGTGACTGGACCACTCCTGGGGCCAACGTCCTGACTTTC. This chain connects TRBV25-1 to TRBJ2-6; D is ambiguous. V gave up 3 bases and J gave up 2 bases, with 11 bases separating them. Germline lookup yields CDR1 MGHDK and CDR2 SYGVNS. There are 16 residues in the CDR3.